The 10 T cell receptor beta chains below were found in one sample sequenced in a study of cytomegalovirus exposure and HLA in healthy donors. The PCR used 60 Vbeta and 13 Jbeta primers. The repertoire was sequenced with immunoSEQ multiplex PCR; TCRdb's copy has only in-frame clones and lacks some. The sample holds over 150,000 clones, 65% to 85% seen once. Sequencing was performed on PBMCs. Receptors originate from a woman in her forties or fifties in good health and CMV-seropositive.

The gene calls are TRBV29-1 and TRBJ1-5, with TRBD1 matching over 7 bases. The CDR3 covers 13 residues. From germline, CDR1 is SQVTM and CDR2 ANQGSEA. V was pared by 6 bases and J by 3 bases, with 5 bases of the junction left unmatched. The CDR3 region has the DNA TGCAGCGTGGCGACAGGGAACAATCAGCCCCAGCATTTT. Translated, it gives CSVATGNNQPQHF.

This chain joins TRBV29-1 and TRBJ1-2, with a possible D match to TRBD1 (6 bases). V lost 8 bases to trimming and J lost 4 bases, with 20 bases between them. CDR1 is SQVTM and CDR2 is ANQGSEA in the germline V gene. This CDR3 spans 14 amino acids. This chain's CDR3 is CSFQGLDGSYGYTF. For the CDR3, the DNA is TGCAGCTTTCAGGGGCTTGATGGTTCCTATGGCTACACCTTC.

The chain carries TRBV5-4 and TRBJ1-4, with 10 positions matching TRBD1. CDR3 size: 15 residues. J was trimmed by 7 bases and V by 4 bases; bases with no gene match: 7. Germline lookup yields CDR1 SGHNT and CDR2 YYREEE (reference sequence). The CDR3 nucleotides read TGTGCCAGCAGCCCGGGGGGGACAGGGGCTGAAAAACTGTTTTTT. This gives the protein CASSPGGTGAEKLFF.

Worth noting for this clone: This specimen includes other DNA sequences encoding the same CDR3. The V call is TRBV6-5, the J call TRBJ2-7; 9 positions match TRBD1. V lost 2 bases to trimming and J lost 3 bases; unmatched junction nucleotides: 5. The germline CDR1 and CDR2 sequences are MNHEY and SVGAGI. The CDR3 contains 15 residues. The CDR3 loop reads CASSYQGQGIYEQYF. CDR3 DNA sequence: TGTGCCAGCAGTTACCAAGGACAGGGGATCTACGAGCAGTACTTC.

CDR3 coding DNA: TGTGCCAGCAGCCCACAGGGGGCGGTCAGCGCTAACTATGGCTACACCTTC. It yields the protein CASSPQGAVSANYGYTF. This chain joins TRBV7-2 and TRBJ1-2, with 9 nucleotides matching TRBD1. The CDR3 length is 17 residues. J was trimmed by 0 bases and V by 5 bases; bases with no gene match: 10. From germline, CDR1 is SGHTA and CDR2 FQGNSA.

To note about this clone: The junction differs from germline at one of its ends, possibly a read error. This rearrangement joins TRBV7-2 to TRBJ1-2, with 7 bases that match TRBD1. Germline V gene lookup returns CDR1 SGHTA and CDR2 FQGNSA. CDR3 length: 17 residues. CDR3 sequence reads: CASSLSPGGDQSRGPYF. The CDR3 bases are TGTGCCAGCAGCTTATCTCCTGGAGGCGATCAGAGTAGGGGGCCTTACTTC.

The chain has TRBV4-3 and TRBJ2-5; no firm D call. Germline V gene data show CDR1 as LGHNA and CDR2 as YSLEER. The ends were cut back, 1 base at V and 1 base at J, with 10 bases in the middle. CDR3 size: 15 residues. CDR3 coding DNA: TGCGCCAGCAGCCAAGTCACGGGTCGCCAAGAGACCCAGTACTTC. Translated: CASSQVTGRQETQYF.

This clone was counted once. The rearrangement joins TRBV7-2 to TRBJ2-7, with 13 bases identical to TRBD2. Trimming cost V 1 base and J 2 bases; bases outside gene matches: 2. CDR1 SGHTA and CDR2 FQGNSA come from the germline V gene. This CDR3 spans 16 amino acids. The CDR3 DNA follows: TGTGCCAGCAGCTTAGGGGGACTAGCGGGGCCCTACGAGCAGTACTTC. This translates into CASSLGGLAGPYEQYF.

V and J are TRBV5-1 and TRBJ2-7, with D possibly being TRBD2 (6 bases). There are 15 residues in the CDR3. V gave up 2 bases and J gave up 3 bases, with 15 bases separating them. In germline, CDR1 is SGHRS, CDR2 YFSETQ. CDR3 sequence reads: CASSLGSGLIYEQYF. The CDR3 region has the DNA TGCGCCAGCAGCTTAGGTAGCGGCCTGATCTACGAGCAGTACTTC.

The rearrangement links TRBV5-1 to TRBJ1-2, with TRBD1 as a possible D gene (6 bases). Germline values: CDR1 SGHRS, CDR2 YFSETQ. Trimming stripped 4 bases from V and 0 bases from J, with 10 bases between. This CDR3 region has 14 residues. The CDR3 sequence: CASSLDSPNYGYTF. The CDR3 bases are TGCGCCAGCAGCCTGGACAGTCCTAACTATGGCTACACCTTC.